This is a list of T cell receptor beta chains from one sample in a study of early T cells in non-severe SARS-CoV-2 infection. TCRdb re-analysed the 5' RACE reads in MiXCR, keeping a single row per CDR3 protein. The table includes around 60,000 distinct CDR3 sequences, around 10% detected once. The sample here was whole blood, taken at baseline. Receptors originate from an adult who was a healthcare worker with PCR-confirmed SARS-CoV-2 infection or an uninfected control (not recorded which). The CDR3 runs from the conserved cysteine through the conserved F or W. D genes are given only for firm matches. The size entry is marked missing in some rows and otherwise reads once, few, many or a size class.

abundance | j_gene | d_gene | v_gene | CDR3nt | CDR3aa
once | TRBJ2-7 | NA | TRBV5-1 | TGCGCCAGCAGCTTGGACAGGACCTACGAGCAGTACTTC | CASSLDRTYEQYF
NA | TRBJ1-5 | NA | TRBV6-5 | TGTGCCAGCAGTTACTCAGGGGCCGGGGGCAATCAGCCCCAGCATTTT | CASSYSGAGGNQPQHF
few | TRBJ2-3 | NA | TRBV30 | TGTGCCTGGAGCCCCGATCGCACAGATACGCAGTATTTT | CAWSPDRTDTQYF
many | TRBJ2-3 | NA | TRBV20-1 | TGCAGTGCTATTCTGTCCGGGAATACGCAGTATTTT | CSAILSGNTQYF
few | TRBJ1-4 | NA | TRBV6-6 | TGTGCCAGCAGGAAAGTTGCAACTAATGAAAAACTGTTTTTT | CASRKVATNEKLFF
few | TRBJ1-1 | TRBD1 | TRBV7-2 | TGTGCCAGCAGCCAAGACCTTATTTGGACAGGGGGTGAAGCTTTCTTT | CASSQDLIWTGGEAFF
many | TRBJ2-3 | NA | TRBV20-1 | TGCAGTGCTTTGACTAGCACAGATACGCAGTATTTT | CSALTSTDTQYF
NA | TRBJ2-7 | NA | TRBV5-1 | TGCGCCAGCAGCTTGGGCCCCCACGAGCAGTACTTC | CASSLGPHEQYF
few | TRBJ1-1 | NA | TRBV7-9 | TGTGCCAGCAGCTTAGAATGGCCACATAGGAACACTGAAGCTTTCTTT | CASSLEWPHRNTEAFF
NA | TRBJ2-1 | NA | TRBV5-1 | TGCGCCAGCAGGCCTGGCGACAGTCTCCCCCTGGTCTACAATGAGCAGTTCTTC | CASRPGDSLPLVYNEQFF
NA | TRBJ1-6 | NA | TRBV6-5 | TGTGCCAGCAGGGGCGACTATGGGACGCAGCACAATTCACCCCTCCACTTT | CASRGDYGTQHNSPLHF
many | TRBJ2-1 | TRBD2 | TRBV20-1 | TGCAGTGCTAGGACGGGACTAGCGATTAATGAGCAGTTCTTC | CSARTGLAINEQFF
NA | TRBJ2-5 | NA | TRBV11-2 | TGTGCCAGCACCCGGTCCTTCGAGGACCAAGAGACCCAGTACTTC | CASTRSFEDQETQYF
NA | TRBJ2-3 | TRBD1 | TRBV24-1 | TGTGCCACCAGTGATCCGGGACAGGGGCCGTCAGATACGCAGTATTTT | CATSDPGQGPSDTQYF
many | TRBJ1-1 | NA | TRBV6-1 | TGTGCCAGCAGTGAGGTCAGGAACACTGAAGCTTTCTTT | CASSEVRNTEAFF
NA | TRBJ2-3 | TRBD2 | TRBV9 | TGTGCCAGCAGCGTGGCTAGCGGGGGGATAGCAGATACGCAGTATTTT | CASSVASGGIADTQYF
NA | TRBJ1-1 | NA | TRBV27 | TGTGCCAGCAGTTTGAACAGTGAAGCTTTCTTT | CASSLNSEAFF
NA | TRBJ2-7 | NA | TRBV9 | TGTGCCAGCAGCCTACGGGACGTGAGCTCCTACGAGCAGTACTTC | CASSLRDVSSYEQYF
NA | TRBJ2-3 | NA | TRBV20-1 | TGCAGTGCTAGAGTCACAGATACGCAGTATTTT | CSARVTDTQYF
many | TRBJ1-2 | NA | TRBV12-3/TRBV12-4 | TGTGCCAGCAGTCCGGGACTTATTAACTATGGCTACACCTTC | CASSPGLINYGYTF
NA | TRBJ2-7 | NA | TRBV27 | TGTGCCAGCAGTGGGGCAGGCGAATACCCCGAGCAGTACTTC | CASSGAGEYPEQYF
NA | TRBJ2-7 | TRBD2 | TRBV12-5 | TGTGCTAGTGGTTTGGACCCCCGACTAGCGGGGGATTCCTACGAGCAGTACTTC | CASGLDPRLAGDSYEQYF
NA | TRBJ1-6 | NA | TRBV20-1 | TGCAGTGCTAGAGCGTCTCAGGGCTACATGTCTCCCCTCCACTTT | CSARASQGYMSPLHF
NA | TRBJ2-5 | TRBD1 | TRBV27 | TGTGCCAGCAGTTTATTTAGCCAGGGGGTAGGCGAAGAGACCCAGTACTTC | CASSLFSQGVGEETQYF
NA | TRBJ1-2 | TRBD1 | TRBV7-9 | TGTGCCAGCAGCTCCCGGGACAGAAGTAACTATGGCTACACCTTC | CASSSRDRSNYGYTF
few | TRBJ1-3 | NA | TRBV18 | TGTGCCAGCTCAGCCATAGGACTGTTTGACTCTGGAAACACCATATATTTT | CASSAIGLFDSGNTIYF
many | TRBJ1-1 | NA | TRBV7-8 | TGTGCCAGCAGCCAGGGGACGCAACTCCGGGGGGCTTTCTTT | CASSQGTQLRGAFF
NA | TRBJ2-4 | TRBD1 | TRBV3-1 | TGTGCCAGCAGCCAAGGGACAGGGGACAGGGAGAAAAACATTCAGTACTTC | CASSQGTGDREKNIQYF
many | TRBJ2-1 | TRBD2 | TRBV18 | TGTGCCAGCTCACCGCTAGCGGGGGAGTACAATGAGCAGTTCTTC | CASSPLAGEYNEQFF
NA | TRBJ2-1 | TRBD2 | TRBV3-1 | TGTGCCAGCAGCCAGACTAGCGGTGCGCCCAATGAGCAGTTCTTC | CASSQTSGAPNEQFF
few | TRBJ2-3 | NA | TRBV5-4 | TGTGCCAGCAGCTTGCCCAGCACTGGCACAGATACGCAGTATTTT | CASSLPSTGTDTQYF
many | TRBJ1-2 | NA | TRBV6-2/TRBV6-3 | TGTGCCAGCAGTTATGAGTTCTTAAAAGGGCGGATCTATGGCTACACCTTC | CASSYEFLKGRIYGYTF
NA | TRBJ2-3 | NA | TRBV7-3 | TGTGCCAGCAGCTTAACCCTGGCGGGGTTAACAGATACGCAGTATTTT | CASSLTLAGLTDTQYF
few | TRBJ1-6 | TRBD1 | TRBV11-2 | TGTGCCAGCAGCTTAGACAGGGGGCGGAATTCACCCCTCCACTTT | CASSLDRGRNSPLHF
NA | TRBJ2-3 | NA | TRBV5-1 | TGCGCCAGCAGCTTCAACCACAACACAGATACGCAGTATTTT | CASSFNHNTDTQYF
NA | TRBJ1-6 | NA | TRBV14 | TGTGCCAGCAGCCAAGCAGGACGGACTAATTCACCCCTCCACTTT | CASSQAGRTNSPLHF
NA | TRBJ2-3 | NA | TRBV11-2 | TGTGCCAGCAGCTTAATGGTGGCCTACACAGATACGCAGTATTTT | CASSLMVAYTDTQYF
few | TRBJ2-7 | NA | TRBV7-2 | TGTGCCAGCAGCTTAGGACCGGGAACGACAGGCATCTACGAGCAGTACTTC | CASSLGPGTTGIYEQYF
NA | TRBJ1-1 | NA | TRBV12-5 | TGTGCTAGTGGTTTAGCCTCGGCAGGGAACACTGAAGCTTTCTTT | CASGLASAGNTEAFF
few | TRBJ2-1 | NA | TRBV11-2 | TGTGCCAGCAGCTTAGTGCCTGCTTACAATGAGCAGTTCTTC | CASSLVPAYNEQFF
NA | TRBJ2-7 | NA | TRBV10-3 | TGTGCCCATGCTCCGGGGGAGGCCTACGAGCAGTACTTC | CAHAPGEAYEQYF
NA | TRBJ1-2 | NA | TRBV5-4 | TGTGCCAGCAGCCCTCGGACAAACTATGGCTACACCTTC | CASSPRTNYGYTF
NA | TRBJ2-4 | TRBD2 | TRBV5-1 | TGCGCCAGCAGCCAAGACGGGACTAGCGGGTCCAAAAACATTCAGTACTTC | CASSQDGTSGSKNIQYF
NA | TRBJ2-7 | NA | TRBV11-2 | TGTGCCAGCAGCCGCCTAGGACAGGGAGGGGGACGAAACTACGAGCAGTACTTC | CASSRLGQGGGRNYEQYF
many | TRBJ2-1 | NA | TRBV29-1 | TGCAGCGTTGTTGATGACGGGCCCCTCCCGTGGAGGCAGTTCTTC | CSVVDDGPLPWRQFF
few | TRBJ2-2 | NA | TRBV19 | TGTGCCAGTAGTATGCCAGGGGCAACCGGGGAGCTGTTTTTT | CASSMPGATGELFF
few | TRBJ2-1 | NA | TRBV5-1 | TGCGCCAGCAGCTTGGAGACGGGAGTATACAATGAGCAGTTCTTC | CASSLETGVYNEQFF
NA | TRBJ1-2 | TRBD1 | TRBV2 | TGTGCCAGCGGACCGGGACAGGGGTACTATGGCTACACCTTC | CASGPGQGYYGYTF
many | TRBJ2-2 | TRBD1 | TRBV5-1 | TGCGCCAGCAGCTCGGGACAGGACACCGGGGAGCTGTTTTTT | CASSSGQDTGELFF
NA | TRBJ1-1 | NA | TRBV7-6 | TGTGCCAGCAGACCTCCGGGACACCAGAACACTGAAGCTTTCTTT | CASRPPGHQNTEAFF
NA | TRBJ2-2 | TRBD2 | TRBV6-2/TRBV6-3 | TGTGCCAGCAAAGTCCTAGCGGGGTCCCCAGGCACCGGGGAGCTGTTTTTT | CASKVLAGSPGTGELFF
NA | TRBJ2-3 | TRBD2 | TRBV20-1 | TGCAGTCTAGGGCTAGCGGGGGGCTCTAGCACAGATACGCAGTATTTT | CSLGLAGGSSTDTQYF
few | TRBJ1-5 | TRBD1 | TRBV29-1 | TGCAGCGCCCGGACAGGGCCGGGGCAGCCCCAGCATTTT | CSARTGPGQPQHF
NA | TRBJ1-1 | NA | TRBV28 | TGTGCCAGCAGTTTTTTCGGGACTGAAGCTTTCTTT | CASSFFGTEAFF
NA | TRBJ2-1 | NA | TRBV11-2 | TGTGCCAGCAGCTTATCCGCTAGTGTAGGCCATGAGCAGTTCTTC | CASSLSASVGHEQFF
few | TRBJ2-1 | TRBD2 | TRBV19 | TGTGCCAGTAGTACCCCCGGGACTAAAGAGCAGTTCTTC | CASSTPGTKEQFF
NA | TRBJ2-4 | NA | TRBV24-1 | TGTGCCACCAGTGCAGGGGATGCAAACATTCAGTACTTC | CATSAGDANIQYF
NA | TRBJ1-1 | NA | TRBV9 | TGTGCCAGCAGTAGGACGGAGAACACTGAAGCTTTCTTT | CASSRTENTEAFF
many | TRBJ2-5 | NA | TRBV30 | TGTGCCTGGGGTCGAGAGACCCAGTACTTC | CAWGRETQYF